Below, 20 T cell receptor beta chains from the same sample are listed, as sequenced in a study of T-cell memory formation after mild COVID-19. One entry per CDR3 protein results from TCRdb running MiXCR on the 5' RACE reads. This sample yields about half a million distinct CDR3 sequences, of which around a sixth are seen a single time; over 9% belongs to the top ten. The material sequenced was PBMCs or a T cell subset sorted from them (not recorded which). The receptors here all came from an adult woman who had mild COVID-19 (a few samples of this study predate the infection). Cell type and time point are not known.

This clonotype was picked up a small number of times. V and J are TRBV20-1 and TRBJ2-1; D gene unclear. CDR1 DFQATT and CDR2 SNEGSKA come from the germline V gene (reference sequence). The CDR3 consists of 14 residues. Trimming stripped 3 bases from V and 0 bases from J, with 9 bases between. CDR3 sequence reads: CSARSRFSYNEQFF. The CDR3 region has the DNA TGCAGTGCTAGGAGTCGATTCTCCTACAATGAGCAGTTCTTC.

J is TRBJ1-1 and V is TRBV5-1, with D possibly being TRBD1 (5 bases). CDR3 size: 14 residues. From germline, CDR1 is SGHRS and CDR2 YFSETQ. V was cut by 5 bases and J by 1 base, with 12 bases left in between. In DNA form, the CDR3 reads TGCGCCAGCAGTCTAGGGGATGAGAACACTGAAGCTTTCTTT. Translated: CASSLGDENTEAFF.

The rearrangement uses TRBV7-9 and TRBJ2-4, with D possibly matching TRBD2 (5 bases). Germline-derived CDR1 and CDR2 are SEHNR and FQNEAQ (reference sequence). V gave up 2 bases and J gave up 4 bases, with 6 bases separating them. The CDR3 has 13 residues. This CDR3 is CASSLSGKNIQYF. The DNA for the CDR3 is TGTGCCAGCAGCTTATCGGGGAAAAACATTCAGTACTTC.

The chain recombines TRBV7-9 with TRBJ1-1; D may be TRBD1 (5 bases). The CDR3 is 11 amino acids. CDR1 SEHNR and CDR2 FQNEAQ come from the germline V gene (reference sequence). The V and J ends lost 7 bases and 6 bases respectively, with 9 bases between them. The CDR3 sequence is CASNQGAEAFF. The DNA for the CDR3 is TGTGCCAGCAACCAGGGCGCTGAAGCTTTCTTT. Full variable domain (rest looked up from reference TRBV7-9 and TRBJ1-1): DTGVSQNPRHKITKRGQNVTFRCDPISEHNRLYWYRQTLGQGPEFLTYFQNEAQLEKSRLLSDRFSAERPKGSFSTLEIQRTEQGDSAMYLCASNQGAEAFFGQGTRLTVV.

The chain joins TRBV6-5 to TRBJ2-2; 8 bases fit TRBD2. J gave up 5 bases and V 4 bases, and 12 bases lay outside the gene matches. The germline V gene encodes CDR1 MNHEY and CDR2 SVGAGI. The CDR3 is 17 amino acids. CDR3 in amino acids: CASSFTRLAPETGELFF. The CDR3 DNA reads TGTGCCAGCAGTTTTACACGACTAGCGCCGGAGACCGGGGAGCTGTTTTTT.

This clonotype came up a few times. The chain carries TRBV23-1 and TRBJ2-2; D gene unclear. TRBV23-1 is labeled an ORF, and its function is uncertain. Deletions cut 4 bases from V and 6 bases from J, with 15 bases between. This CDR3 has 15 amino acids. The DNA for the CDR3 is TGCGCCAGCAGTCGCTCAGGCATCAAGGCCGGGGAGCTGTTTTTT. It encodes CASSRSGIKAGELFF.

The chain links TRBV11-2 to TRBJ1-6, with D perhaps matching TRBD1 (6 bases). Trimming took off 3 bases at V and 1 base at J, with 7 bases between the two ends. Germline loops: CDR1 SGHAT, CDR2 FQNNGV. This CDR3 contains 15 residues. DNA for the CDR3: TGTGCCAGCAGCTTCAGGGGATCCTATAATTCACCCCTCCACTTT. This encodes CASSFRGSYNSPLHF. Using reference TRBV11-2 and TRBJ1-6 for the parts outside the CDR3, the full variable domain is EAGVAQSPRYKIIEKRQSVAFWCNPISGHATLYWYQQILGQGPKLLIQFQNNGVVDDSQLPKDRFSAERLKGVDSTLKIQPAKLEDSAVYLCASSFRGSYNSPLHFGNGTRLTVT.

This clonotype has just one count. V and J are TRBV3-1 and TRBJ2-7; the D is unclear. The germline V and J ends were trimmed by 4 bases and 3 bases, with 4 bases remaining between them. This CDR3 is built from 11 residues. CDR1 and CDR2 from the germline V gene are LGHDT and YNNKEL (reference sequence). The DNA of the CDR3 is TGTGCCAGCAGCCGTATCTACGAGCAGTACTTC. Protein product: CASSRIYEQYF.

The chain recombines TRBV12-3 or TRBV12-4 with TRBJ1-1; D is unresolved. The CDR3 spans 8 residues. V lost 7 bases, J lost 6 bases, and 0 bases lay in between. This CDR3 is CASTEAFF. DNA for the CDR3: TGTGCCAGCACTGAAGCTTTCTTT.

This clonotype was recorded a few times. The genes are TRBV12-3 or TRBV12-4 and TRBJ2-3, with D perhaps matching TRBD2 (5 bases). Trimming removed 0 bases at V and 1 base at J, with 11 bases between. The CDR3 covers 16 residues. The CDR3 nucleotides read TGTGCCAGCAGTTTAGCCCTGCGGGTCCGCACAGATACGCAGTATTTT. As protein: CASSLALRVRTDTQYF.

The chain links TRBV7-7 to TRBJ2-2; 9 nucleotides agree with TRBD2. The V gene's germline CDR1 is SSHAT and CDR2 FNYEAQ (reference sequence). This CDR3 contains 15 residues. Trimming removed 2 bases from V and 5 bases from J; junction bases left unmatched: 3. Here the CDR3 reads CASSLRAGGTGELFF. The CDR3, as DNA: TGTGCCAGCAGCTTACGAGCGGGGGGAACCGGGGAGCTGTTTTTT. Using reference TRBV7-7 and TRBJ2-2 for the parts outside the CDR3, the full variable domain is GAGVSQSPRYKVTKRGQDVTLRCDPISSHATLYWYQQALGQGPEFLTYFNYEAQPDKSGLPSDRFSAERPEGSISTLTIQRTEQRDSAMYRCASSLRAGGTGELFFGEGSRLTVL.

V is TRBV5-1 and J is TRBJ2-7; no clear D. With 2 bases removed from V and 6 bases from J, the gap between germline ends came to 9 bases. The CDR3 is made up of 12 amino acids. Germline V gene lookup returns CDR1 SGHRS and CDR2 YFSETQ. The CDR3: CASSLTVGEQYF. The DNA of the CDR3 is TGCGCCAGCAGCTTAACCGTAGGCGAGCAGTACTTC.

The chain has TRBV30 and TRBJ1-5, with a weak D call TRBD1 (6 bases). V lost 2 bases to trimming and J lost 1 base, with 12 bases between them. This CDR3 has 15 residues. CDR1 is GTSNPN, CDR2 SVGIG, per germline (reference sequence). The CDR3 protein is CAWSLGTPSNQPQHF. Written as DNA, the CDR3 is TGTGCCTGGAGTCTAGGGACACCGAGCAATCAGCCCCAGCATTTT.

J is TRBJ2-2 and V is TRBV20-1; maybe TRBD1 (6 bases). CDR1 and CDR2 (germline): DFQATT, SNEGSKA (reference sequence). CDR3 length equals 14 residues. Trimming pared 1 base from V and 4 bases from J, leaving 10 bases between. The CDR3 loop reads CSARVPQGTGELFF. The CDR3 region has the DNA TGCAGTGCTAGAGTGCCACAGGGCACCGGGGAGCTGTTTTTT.

In its sample, this clonotype was seen a few times. The chain has TRBV5-1 and TRBJ2-7; D could derive from TRBD1 or TRBD2 (6 bases each). Germline values: CDR1 SGHRS, CDR2 YFSETQ. The CDR3 is 17 residues long. V was clipped by 4 bases and J by 3 bases, with 23 bases between them. The CDR3 reads CASSHTMDSGLRYEQYF. In nucleotides, the CDR3 is TGCGCCAGCAGCCACACGATGGACAGCGGACTACGCTACGAGCAGTACTTC.

The chain couples TRBV11-2 to TRBJ2-5; TRBD2 might be the D (6 bases). CDR3 length: 14 amino acids. Trimming removed 5 bases from V and 5 bases from J, with 15 bases in between. Germline V CDR1 and CDR2: SGHAT, FQNNGV. The chain's CDR3 is CASSPDYSSETQYF. DNA of the CDR3: TGTGCCAGCAGCCCGGACTACTCCTCGGAGACCCAGTACTTC.

This clonotype was seen repeatedly, ten times or more. The V gene is TRBV12-3 or TRBV12-4, the J gene TRBJ2-5, with 11 bases matching TRBD2. The V segment lost 4 bases and the J segment 3 bases; nucleotides outside the gene matches: 4. The CDR3 spans 15 residues. The DNA for the CDR3 is TGTGCCAGCAGTTCACTAGCGGGAGAAGAAGAGACCCAGTACTTC. Residues: CASSSLAGEEETQYF.

This clonotype has only a few counts. This rearrangement joins TRBV12-3 or TRBV12-4 to TRBJ2-1; D gene uncertain. The CDR3 spans 14 residues. V was clipped by 6 bases and J by 1 base, with 10 bases between them. CDR3 sequence (DNA): TGTGCCAGCAGAGACGAGAAGTCCTACAATGAGCAGTTCTTC. Translating gives CASRDEKSYNEQFF.

This clonotype was seen a handful of times. The V gene is TRBV5-1, the J gene TRBJ1-1; TRBD1 is a possible D gene (5 bases). Between the trimmed V and J ends, which lost 0 bases and 3 bases, there was a span of 12 bases. CDR1 is SGHRS and CDR2 is YFSETQ in the germline V gene. CDR3 length: 15 amino acids. Written as DNA, the CDR3 is TGCGCCAGCAGCTTGGAGGGGCTGGGCGACACTGAAGCTTTCTTT. The encoded protein is CASSLEGLGDTEAFF.

This clonotype has only a few counts. The chain joins TRBV19 to TRBJ2-3, with D perhaps TRBD1 or TRBD2 (6 bases each). From germline, CDR1 is LNHDA and CDR2 SQIVND (reference sequence). This CDR3 is 14 amino acids long. V shed 3 bases and J shed 1 base, with 8 bases lying between them. The CDR3 loop is CASSMRGGTDTQYF. The CDR3 DNA sequence: TGTGCCAGTAGTATGAGGGGGGGCACAGATACGCAGTATTTT.